These T cell receptor beta chains were read from a single sample in a study of blood T cell dynamics during melanoma immunotherapy. Clones were sequenced by immunoSEQ multiplex PCR, and TCRdb holds only the in-frame ones, with some missing. Of 10,000 to 15,000 clones listed, 86% are singletons. This specimen consisted of blood, obtained from a patient treated with checkpoint blockade. These receptors were collected from a human donor with melanoma. Both conserved end residues are part of each CDR3. A D gene is named only where the DNA matches it firmly. Clone size, where shown, is once, few, many, or a class for clones that have expanded.

cdr3_aa | cdr3_nt | clone_size | d_call | j_call | v_call
CASSLSNEQVNQPQHF | TGTGCCAGCAGCTTAAGTAACGAACAGGTAAATCAGCCCCAGCATTTT | few | - | TRBJ1-5 | TRBV7-9
CASSRNGRDTQYF | TGTGCCAGCAGTAGGAACGGCAGGGATACGCAGTATTTT | - | - | TRBJ2-3 | TRBV27
CASSQGTTTEAFF | TGTGCCAGCAGCCAAGGGACAACCACTGAAGCTTTCTTT | - | - | TRBJ1-1 | TRBV7-2
CASSMTNYGYTF | TGTGCCAGTAGTATGACCAACTATGGCTACACCTTC | - | - | TRBJ1-2 | TRBV19
CASSTHRVNEQFF | TGTGCCAGCAGTACCCACAGGGTCAATGAGCAGTTCTTC | - | - | TRBJ2-1 | TRBV2
CATGQGYNSNQPQHF | TGTGCCACCGGACAGGGATACAATAGCAATCAGCCCCAGCATTTT | few | TRBD1 | TRBJ1-5 | TRBV7-9
CASSEPRTGRTGELFF | TGTGCCAGCAGTGAACCTCGGACAGGGAGGACCGGGGAGCTGTTTTTT | - | TRBD1 | TRBJ2-2 | TRBV6-1
CASSQVGTRSKRATF | TGCGCCAGCAGCCAAGTGGGGACCCGCTCTAAAAGGGCCACCTTC | - | - | TRBJ1-2 | TRBV4-1
CASSTTGVRGTYEQYF | TGTGCCAGCAGCACAACGGGGGTTAGAGGGACCTACGAGCAGTACTTC | - | - | TRBJ2-7 | TRBV5-6
CASSQEGDRFYGYTF | TGCGCCAGCAGCCAAGAAGGTGACAGGTTCTATGGCTACACCTTC | - | - | TRBJ1-2 | TRBV4-1
CASSPPPGQFYGYTF | TGTGCCAGCTCACCCCCGCCAGGCCAGTTCTATGGCTACACCTTC | - | - | TRBJ1-2 | TRBV18
CASSTDQETQYF | TGTGCCAGTAGTACCGACCAAGAGACCCAGTACTTC | - | - | TRBJ2-5 | TRBV19
CASSLEGSNQPQHF | TGCGCCAGCAGCTTGGAGGGTAGCAATCAGCCCCAGCATTTT | - | - | TRBJ1-5 | TRBV5-1
CSATGTSGVDTQYF | TGCAGCGCCACCGGGACTAGCGGGGTTGATACGCAGTATTTT | - | TRBD2 | TRBJ2-3 | TRBV29-1
CASGRLKTEAFF | TGTGCCAGCGGGCGGTTAAAGACTGAAGCTTTCTTT | - | - | TRBJ1-1 | TRBV6-1
CASSDFSGTYNEQFF | TGTGCCAGCAGTGATTTTAGCGGTACCTACAATGAGCAGTTCTTC | - | - | TRBJ2-1 | TRBV6-1
CASSLGTGADEQYF | TGTGCCAGCAGCCTCGGGACGGGGGCGGACGAGCAGTACTTC | - | - | TRBJ2-7 | TRBV7-6
CASSLNPLTDTQYF | TGTGCCAGCAGCTTGAATCCCTTAACAGATACGCAGTATTTT | - | - | TRBJ2-3 | TRBV7-3
CASGYSLLLRNNEQFF | TGTGCCAGCGGGTATTCGCTTTTACTCCGGAACAATGAGCAGTTCTTC | - | - | TRBJ2-1 | TRBV7-2
CASSQVGPKDGYTF | TGCGCCAGCAGCCAAGTGGGGCCCAAGGATGGCTACACCTTC | - | - | TRBJ1-2 | TRBV4-1
CASSLVANTEAFF | TGTGCCAGCAGCTTAGTGGCTAACACTGAAGCTTTCTTT | - | - | TRBJ1-1 | TRBV7-9
CASGLEPGQGPRELFF | TGTGCTAGTGGTTTGGAGCCGGGACAGGGGCCCCGGGAGCTGTTTTTT | once | TRBD1 | TRBJ2-2 | TRBV12-5
CASSFTTGGYTGELFF | TGTGCCAGCTCATTCACGACAGGGGGCTACACCGGGGAGCTGTTTTTT | - | TRBD1 | TRBJ2-2 | TRBV18
CASTKGSVWSGGGTDTQYF | TGTGCCAGCACCAAAGGCTCAGTTTGGAGCGGGGGGGGCACAGATACGCAGTATTTT | - | TRBD2 | TRBJ2-3 | TRBV7-6
CASSESSRTDTQYF | TGTGCCAGCAGTGAATCATCCCGCACAGATACGCAGTATTTT | - | - | TRBJ2-3 | TRBV25-1
CASRVGTGPYNEQFF | TGTGCCAGCAGAGTAGGGACAGGGCCCTACAATGAGCAGTTCTTC | - | TRBD1 | TRBJ2-1 | TRBV27
CASSLGEGRGYTF | TGTGCCAGCAGCTTAGGGGAGGGGAGGGGCTACACCTTC | - | - | TRBJ1-2 | TRBV7-8
CASSFRDRGQWTEAFF | TGTGCCAGCAGCTTCCGGGACAGGGGGCAATGGACTGAAGCTTTCTTT | - | TRBD1 | TRBJ1-1 | TRBV5-6
CASSEAGVPSPLHF | TGTGCCAGCAGTGAGGCAGGGGTCCCTTCACCCCTCCACTTT | - | - | TRBJ1-6 | TRBV6-1
CASSVERGHMNTEAFF | TGTGCCAGCAGTGTCGAAAGGGGTCACATGAACACTGAAGCTTTCTTT | - | - | TRBJ1-1 | TRBV2
CASSTSGIGGDEQFF | TGTGCCAGCAGTACTAGCGGGATCGGTGGGGATGAGCAGTTCTTC | - | TRBD2 | TRBJ2-1 | TRBV2
CASSLDRETQYF | TGTGCCAGCAGCTTAGACCGGGAGACCCAGTACTTC | - | - | TRBJ2-5 | TRBV11-1
CASSIWGTGEETQYF | TGTGCCAGTAGTATTTGGGGGACAGGGGAAGAGACCCAGTACTTC | once | TRBD1 | TRBJ2-5 | TRBV19
CASSQDRRGEEQYF | TGCGCCAGCAGCCAAGATCGAAGGGGCGAGGAGCAGTACTTC | - | - | TRBJ2-5 | TRBV4-1
CASSQEPSGTQYGYTF | TGCGCCAGCAGCCAAGAACCGAGCGGGACACAGTATGGCTACACCTTC | - | - | TRBJ1-2 | TRBV4-1